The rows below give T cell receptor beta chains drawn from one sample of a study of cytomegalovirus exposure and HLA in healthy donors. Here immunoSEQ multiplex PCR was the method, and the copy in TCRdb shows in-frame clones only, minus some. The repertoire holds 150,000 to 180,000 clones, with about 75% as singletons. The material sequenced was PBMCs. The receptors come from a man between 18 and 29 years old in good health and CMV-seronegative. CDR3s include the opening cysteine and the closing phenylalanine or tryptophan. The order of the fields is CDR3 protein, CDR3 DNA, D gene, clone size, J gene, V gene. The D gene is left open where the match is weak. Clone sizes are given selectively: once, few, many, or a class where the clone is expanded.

CASSLEGALSGANVLTF,TGTGCCAGCAGCTTGGAGGGGGCTCTCTCTGGGGCCAACGTCCTGACTTTC,TRBD1,.,TRBJ2-6,TRBV5-6
CASSLGAGAGSYGYTF,TGTGCCAGCAGTTTAGGTGCGGGGGCTGGGAGCTATGGCTACACCTTC,.,.,TRBJ1-2,TRBV27
CASGAPGRRASDTQYF,TGCGCCAGCGGGGCCCCGGGGAGGAGGGCCTCGGATACGCAGTATTTT,.,.,TRBJ2-3,TRBV10-2
CASSLGLTSTYEQYF,TGCGCCAGCAGCTTGGGCCTGACTTCGACCTACGAGCAGTACTTC,.,.,TRBJ2-7,TRBV5-1
CASSYGFGVEAFF,TGTGCCAGCAGTTACGGGTTCGGGGTCGAAGCTTTCTTT,.,.,TRBJ1-1,TRBV6-6
CASSLVRQGLGYTF,TGTGCCAGCAGCTTAGTTAGACAGGGGCTTGGCTACACCTTC,TRBD1,few,TRBJ1-2,TRBV7-2
CASSEPGQGGTEAFF,TGTGCCAGCAGTGAACCGGGACAGGGGGGAACTGAAGCTTTCTTT,TRBD1,.,TRBJ1-1,TRBV2
CASMRGMNTEAFF,TGTGCCAGCATGCGAGGGATGAACACTGAAGCTTTCTTT,.,.,TRBJ1-1,TRBV2
CASTLDSSGNTIYF,TGCGCCAGCACCCTGGACAGTTCTGGAAACACCATATATTTT,.,.,TRBJ1-3,TRBV23-1
CASSVGVGTSGTQETQYF,TGTGCCAGCAGCGTAGGCGTAGGGACTAGCGGAACGCAAGAGACCCAGTACTTC,TRBD2,.,TRBJ2-5,TRBV9
CASSLPPETQYF,TGCGCCAGCAGTCTACCCCCAGAGACCCAGTACTTC,.,.,TRBJ2-5,TRBV10-2
CASSQGPGPEAEAFF,TGCGCCAGCAGCCAGGGTCCCGGCCCTGAGGCTGAAGCTTTCTTT,.,few,TRBJ1-1,TRBV4-3
CASSYGDKMNTEAFF,TGTGCCAGCAGTTACGGGGACAAAATGAACACTGAAGCTTTCTTT,.,.,TRBJ1-1,TRBV6-5
CASSQDRTGGYEQYF,TGCGCCAGCAGCCAAGATAGGACAGGGGGCTACGAGCAGTACTTC,TRBD1,.,TRBJ2-7,TRBV4-3
CASSLAPGGAETQYF,TGCGCCAGCAGCTTGGCCCCGGGAGGGGCGGAGACCCAGTACTTC,TRBD2,.,TRBJ2-5,TRBV5-1
CAWSLAGRARETQYF,TGTGCCTGGAGCTTAGCGGGAAGGGCAAGAGAGACCCAGTACTTC,TRBD2,.,TRBJ2-5,TRBV30
CASSLVPSGYEQYF,TGTGCCAGCAGCTTAGTTCCCAGCGGCTACGAGCAGTACTTC,.,.,TRBJ2-7,TRBV7-8
CASSQEGGINEQFF,TGTGCCAGCAGTCAGGAGGGCGGGATCAATGAGCAGTTCTTC,.,.,TRBJ2-1,TRBV28
CASSLSQGSTDTQYF,TGTGCCAGCAGTTTATCGCAGGGTAGCACAGATACGCAGTATTTT,.,.,TRBJ2-3,TRBV27
CSVGLTGGAETQYF,TGCAGCGTTGGCCTCACAGGGGGCGCAGAGACCCAGTACTTC,TRBD1,few,TRBJ2-5,TRBV29-1
CASSLPGAAGDQPQHF,TGTGCCAGCAGTTTACCAGGGGCGGCCGGGGATCAGCCCCAGCATTTT,.,.,TRBJ1-5,TRBV28
CASSAETGSYEQYF,TGTGCCAGCAGTGCGGAGACAGGATCCTACGAGCAGTACTTC,.,.,TRBJ2-7,TRBV6-1
CASSLWLTAALSYNEQFF,TGTGCCAGCAGCTTGTGGCTTACAGCGGCCCTCTCCTACAATGAGCAGTTCTTC,.,.,TRBJ2-1,TRBV5-6
CASSGRLAEHTGELFF,TGCGCCAGCAGTGGGAGACTAGCGGAGCACACCGGGGAGCTGTTTTTT,TRBD2,.,TRBJ2-2,TRBV10-1
CASGGAIGEKLFF,TGTGCCAGCGGGGGGGCAATTGGAGAAAAACTGTTTTTT,.,.,TRBJ1-4,TRBV28
CASTPGQGAGVNNEQFF,TGTGCCAGCACTCCGGGGCAGGGGGCGGGAGTTAACAATGAGCAGTTCTTC,.,once,TRBJ2-1,TRBV27
CASRSGTTYEQYF,TGTGCCAGCAGGTCCGGGACTACATACGAGCAGTACTTC,TRBD2,.,TRBJ2-7,TRBV27
CASSEGGPLNEQFF,TGTGCCAGCAGTGAGGGAGGGCCCCTCAATGAGCAGTTCTTC,TRBD2,few,TRBJ2-1,TRBV6-1
CASTGISSGANVLTF,TGTGCCAGTACAGGGATTTCCTCTGGGGCCAACGTCCTGACTTTC,.,.,TRBJ2-6,TRBV19
CASSRTGRDTEAFF,TGCGCCAGCAGCCGGACAGGGAGAGACACTGAAGCTTTCTTT,TRBD1,.,TRBJ1-1,TRBV5-1
CASRTTGAYEQYF,TGTGCCAGCAGGACTACGGGGGCCTACGAGCAGTACTTC,.,.,TRBJ2-7,TRBV7-9
CASSHWGEETQYF,TGCGCCAGCAGCCATTGGGGGGAAGAGACCCAGTACTTC,.,.,TRBJ2-5,TRBV4-3
CASSERTSGYNEQFF,TGTGCCAGCAGTGAAAGGACTAGCGGTTACAATGAGCAGTTCTTC,TRBD2,.,TRBJ2-1,TRBV2
CASSLGAASGQPQHF,TGCGCCAGCAGCTTGGGCGCGGCCTCGGGACAGCCCCAGCATTTT,.,.,TRBJ1-5,TRBV5-1
CASSLGLAGSREQYF,TGTGCCAGCAGCCTGGGACTAGCGGGATCTCGGGAGCAGTACTTC,TRBD2,.,TRBJ2-7,TRBV13
CAPREQYF,TGTGCCCCACGGGAGCAGTACTTC,.,.,TRBJ2-7,TRBV12-5
CASSYRDRGYEQYF,TGTGCCAGCAGCTACCGGGACAGAGGTTACGAGCAGTACTTC,TRBD1,.,TRBJ2-7,TRBV7-9